The sample holds one count of the clone carrying this T cell receptor beta chain. CD45RO-negative CD8 cells positively selected for CCR7 made up the naive population, which excluded terminally differentiated effector memory CD45RA+ cells. This record belongs to a study of shared clonotypes between healthy human individuals. This CDR3 has 15 residues. Germline V CDR1 and CDR2: SGDLS, YYNGEE. With V trimmed by 4 bases and J by 6 bases, 7 bases remained unmatched. Sequencing used immunoSEQ multiplex PCR; TCRdb keeps in-frame clones, though not all of them. The data hold approximately 740,000 clones, with almost 95% observed a single time.

The clonotype originates from a man in his thirties or forties in good health. The sample consisted of naive CD8+ T cells sorted from blood. The J gene is TRBJ2-1, the V gene TRBV9; 10 bases fit TRBD2. The CDR3 sequence is CASSFTAGGGNEQFF. The DNA for the CDR3 is TGTGCCAGCAGCTTCACAGCGGGAGGGGGCAATGAGCAGTTCTTC.